These 18 T cell receptor beta chains were sequenced from one sample in a study of blood T cell repertoires in COVID-19. Repertoires were generated with immunoSEQ multiplex PCR, while TCRdb's copy carries only in-frame clones and drops some. The sample comprises about 200,000 clones, around four fifths of which are singletons, and around 1% rests with the top ten. The source material was peripheral blood. The source is a man aged 55 to 70 with COVID-19, enrolled during active disease.

The chain uses TRBV19 and TRBJ2-2; 8 nucleotides match TRBD1. Germline V gene data show CDR1 as LNHDA and CDR2 as SQIVND (reference sequence). The junction had 12 bases not matched to a gene; V was cut back by 7 bases and J by 2 bases. CDR3 length: 17 residues. The chain's CDR3 is CASNPTPGQGNTGELFF. For the CDR3, the DNA is TGTGCCAGTAACCCAACCCCCGGACAGGGAAACACCGGGGAGCTGTTTTTT.

This chain connects TRBV21-1 to TRBJ2-1; the table's D call, TRBD2, was not checked against the DNA. TRBV21-1 is recorded as a pseudogene. The CDR3 has 19 amino acids. CDR3 coding DNA: TGTGCCAGCAGCAACGACATCCCTAAACTAGCGGGAGGGGACAATGAGCAGTTCTTC. It is translated as CASSNDIPKLAGGDNEQFF.

The chain uses TRBV18 and TRBJ2-1; D is possibly TRBD2 (6 bases). Germline values: CDR1 KGHSH, CDR2 LQKENI. The V end lost 0 bases, the J end lost 8 bases, and 17 bases lay between the germline ends. CDR3 length: 16 amino acids. The CDR3 nucleotides are TGTGCCAGCTCACCACCGGTGGGCTCCGGGAGCGATGAGCAGTTCTTC. Amino acid sequence: CASSPPVGSGSDEQFF.

A single count supports this clone. The CDR3 loop is CASSIYSGPTYEQYF. The DNA of the CDR3 is TGTGCCAGCAGTATATATAGCGGGCCCACCTACGAGCAGTACTTC. The chain links TRBV6-5 to TRBJ2-7; 7 nucleotides align to TRBD2. With V trimmed by 5 bases and J by 2 bases, 9 bases remained unmatched. Looked up from germline, CDR1 is MNHEY and CDR2 is SVGAGI. The CDR3 has 15 amino acids.

V gene TRBV10-3 combines with J gene TRBJ1-2, with 12 nucleotides matching TRBD1. The trim removed 11 bases at V and 4 bases at J, leaving 8 bases unmatched. The germline CDR1 and CDR2 sequences are ENHRY and SYGVKD. The CDR3 contains 14 residues. The CDR3 sequence is CAVTGTGGGYGYTF. CDR3 nucleotide sequence: TGTGCCGTCACCGGGACAGGGGGCGGCTATGGCTACACCTTC.

This chain connects TRBV13 to TRBJ2-3, with D possibly being TRBD2 (6 bases). The germline gives CDR1 PRHDT, CDR2 FYEKMQ (reference sequence). The CDR3 covers 19 residues. V was cut by 5 bases and J by 1 base, with 25 bases left in between. CDR3 loop: CASSPGLILTPGGTDTQYF. The CDR3 DNA follows: TGTGCCAGCAGCCCAGGACTGATACTCACCCCGGGAGGCACAGATACGCAGTATTTT.

V usage is TRBV18 and J usage is TRBJ2-3; TRBD2 is a possible D gene (6 bases). The CDR3 is made up of 15 amino acids. V was cut by 6 bases and J by 3 bases, with 16 bases left in between. The germline V gene encodes CDR1 KGHSH and CDR2 LQKENI. The CDR3 reads CASSPKGGPTDTQYF. CDR3 sequence (DNA): TGTGCCAGCTCTCCGAAAGGAGGGCCTACAGATACGCAGTATTTT.

Many counts were recorded for this clone. Different DNA sequences within this sample yield the same CDR3. The rearrangement uses TRBV12-3 or TRBV12-4 and TRBJ1-2, with D tentatively TRBD1 (5 bases). V shed 2 bases and J shed 4 bases, with 8 bases lying between them. CDR3 length equals 13 residues. CDR3 in amino acids: CASSLRGGYGYTF. As DNA, the CDR3 is TGTGCCAGCAGTTTAAGGGGAGGCTATGGCTACACCTTC.

This clone was picked up a small number of times. The V gene is TRBV19, the J gene TRBJ1-3; weak D call: TRBD1 (6 bases). Germline-derived CDR1 and CDR2 are LNHDA and SQIVND (reference sequence). This CDR3 region has 13 residues. The V gene lost 7 bases and the J gene lost 4 bases, with 11 bases spanning the gap. CDR3 in amino acids: CASTPQGGNTIYF. The CDR3 coding sequence is TGTGCCAGTACCCCACAGGGAGGAAACACCATATATTTT.

The chain combines TRBV29-1 with TRBJ2-1; 9 nucleotides match TRBD1. CDR3 length equals 14 residues. Germline V gene lookup returns CDR1 SQVTM and CDR2 ANQGSEA. J was trimmed by 2 bases and V by 2 bases; bases with no gene match: 1. CDR3 DNA sequence: TGCAGCGTTGAAAGGGACAGGGCCTACAATGAGCAGTTCTTC. This codes for CSVERDRAYNEQFF.

The chain has TRBV6-2 or TRBV6-3 and TRBJ1-1; a weak D match, TRBD1 (5 bases). V lost 6 bases to trimming and J lost 1 base, with 15 bases between them. Germline V gives CDR1 MNHEY, CDR2 SVGEGT. The CDR3 contains 15 residues. CDR3 residues: CASSLNGGANTEAFF. CDR3 DNA: TGTGCCAGCAGCCTCAATGGAGGGGCGAACACTGAAGCTTTCTTT.

The chain carries TRBV7-8 and TRBJ1-5; D possibly corresponds to TRBD1 (5 bases). Trimming removed 6 bases from V and 0 bases from J, with 9 bases in between. Germline CDR1 is SGHVS and CDR2 is FQNEAQ. The CDR3 is made up of 14 amino acids. The CDR3 here is CASSDSYSNQPQHF. The CDR3 coding sequence is TGTGCCAGCAGTGACAGTTATAGCAATCAGCCCCAGCATTTT.

Regarding this clone: Its ends do not fully match the called genes, so a read error is possible. This sequence joins TRBV19 and TRBJ2-7, with 8 bases lining up with TRBD1. Germline V gene lookup returns CDR1 LNHDA and CDR2 SQIVND (reference sequence). This CDR3 has 15 amino acids. For the CDR3, the DNA is TGTGCCAGTAGTGTAGACAGGGGCCCTAACTACGAGCAGTACTTC. Translating it yields CASSVDRGPNYEQYF.

Only one count was recorded for this clone. The chain links TRBV10-3 to TRBJ2-7; TRBD1 matches at 9 bases. This CDR3 has 15 amino acids. Germline V gene data show CDR1 as ENHRY and CDR2 as SYGVKD. V was clipped by 0 bases and J by 6 bases; unmatched bases: 6. This CDR3 is CAISESVGQGLEQYF. The CDR3 bases are TGTGCCATCAGTGAGTCGGTAGGACAGGGGCTCGAGCAGTACTTC.

This chain uses TRBV10-1 with TRBJ2-3; 9 bases are a match to TRBD1. V lost 2 bases and J lost 8; bases outside the gene matches: 8. Germline CDR1 reads WNHNN; CDR2 reads SYGVQD (reference sequence). The CDR3 sequence is 15 residues long. The CDR3 DNA sequence: TGCGCCAGCAGTGAGACGGGGACAGGGCGAGCTACGCAGTATTTT. This translates into CASSETGTGRATQYF.

V gene TRBV6-5 combines with J gene TRBJ1-2; D unclear. Trimming left V 6 bases short and J 8 bases short, with 13 bases between. The germline CDR1 and CDR2 sequences are MNHEY and SVGAGI. The CDR3 is made up of 12 amino acids. The CDR3 reads CASRAVGYGYTF. In DNA, the CDR3 is TGTGCCAGCAGAGCGGTGGGGTACGGCTACACCTTC.

The V and J genes are TRBV4-1 and TRBJ2-1, with D possibly being TRBD2 (5 bases). The CDR3 consists of 16 residues. Per the germline V gene, CDR1 is MGHRA and CDR2 is YSYEKL. The V gene lost 0 bases and the J gene lost 0 bases, with 9 bases spanning the gap. CDR3 residues: CASSQERAGSYNEQFF. For the CDR3, the DNA is TGCGCCAGCAGCCAAGAGAGGGCGGGCTCCTACAATGAGCAGTTCTTC.

The chain has TRBV6-5 and TRBJ1-1; D is unresolved. The V gene lost 2 bases and the J gene lost 1 base, with 5 bases spanning the gap. The CDR3 contains 13 residues. Looked up from germline, CDR1 is MNHEY and CDR2 is SVGAGI. This CDR3 reads CASSYRGNTEAFF. Written as DNA, the CDR3 is TGTGCCAGCAGTTACCGGGGGAACACTGAAGCTTTCTTT.